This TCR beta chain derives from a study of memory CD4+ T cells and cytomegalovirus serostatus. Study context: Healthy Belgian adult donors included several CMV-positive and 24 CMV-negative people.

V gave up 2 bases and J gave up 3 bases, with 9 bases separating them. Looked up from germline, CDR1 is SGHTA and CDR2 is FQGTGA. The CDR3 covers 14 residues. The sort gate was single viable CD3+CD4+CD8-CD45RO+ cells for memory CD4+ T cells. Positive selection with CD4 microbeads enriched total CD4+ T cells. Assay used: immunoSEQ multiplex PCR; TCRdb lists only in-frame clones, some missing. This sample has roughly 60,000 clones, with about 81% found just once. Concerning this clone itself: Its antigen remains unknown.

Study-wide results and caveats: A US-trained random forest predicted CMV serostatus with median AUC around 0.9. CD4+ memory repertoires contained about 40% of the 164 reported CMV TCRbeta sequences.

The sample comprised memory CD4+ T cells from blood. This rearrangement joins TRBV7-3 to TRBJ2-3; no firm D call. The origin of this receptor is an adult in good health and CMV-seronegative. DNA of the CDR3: TGTGCCAGCAGCTTAGGTCTAGGAACAGATACGCAGTATTTT. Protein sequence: CASSLGLGTDTQYF.